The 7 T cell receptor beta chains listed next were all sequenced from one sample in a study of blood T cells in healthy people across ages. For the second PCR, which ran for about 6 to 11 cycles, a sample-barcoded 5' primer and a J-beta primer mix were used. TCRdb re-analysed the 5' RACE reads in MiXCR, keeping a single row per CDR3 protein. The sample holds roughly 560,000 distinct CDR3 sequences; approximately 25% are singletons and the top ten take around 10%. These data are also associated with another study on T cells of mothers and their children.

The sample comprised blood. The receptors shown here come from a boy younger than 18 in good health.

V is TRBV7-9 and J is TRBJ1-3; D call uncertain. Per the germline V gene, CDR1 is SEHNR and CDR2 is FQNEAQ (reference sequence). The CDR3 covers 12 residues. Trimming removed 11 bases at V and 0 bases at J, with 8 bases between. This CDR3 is CARIFSGNTIYF. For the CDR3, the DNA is TGTGCCCGCATCTTCTCTGGAAACACCATATATTTT.

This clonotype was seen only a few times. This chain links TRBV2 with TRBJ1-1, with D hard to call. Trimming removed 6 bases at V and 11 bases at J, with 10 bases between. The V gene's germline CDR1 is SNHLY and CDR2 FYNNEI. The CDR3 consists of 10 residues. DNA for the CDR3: TGTGCCAGCAGGGATAATGAGGCTTTCTTT. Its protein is CASRDNEAFF.

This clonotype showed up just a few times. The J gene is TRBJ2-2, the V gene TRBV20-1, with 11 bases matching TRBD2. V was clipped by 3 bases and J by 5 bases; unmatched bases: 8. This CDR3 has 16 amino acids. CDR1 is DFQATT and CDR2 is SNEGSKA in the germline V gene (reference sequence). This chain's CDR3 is CSASLTSGRVTGELFF. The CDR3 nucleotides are TGCAGTGCTAGTTTAACTAGCGGGAGAGTTACCGGGGAGCTGTTTTTT.

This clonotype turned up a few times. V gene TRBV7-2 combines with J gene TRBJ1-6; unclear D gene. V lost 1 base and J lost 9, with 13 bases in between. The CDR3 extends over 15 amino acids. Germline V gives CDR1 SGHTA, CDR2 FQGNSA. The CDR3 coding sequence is TGTGCCAGCAGCTTAGATTGGGGAGTGAGTTCACCCCTCCACTTT. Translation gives CASSLDWGVSSPLHF.

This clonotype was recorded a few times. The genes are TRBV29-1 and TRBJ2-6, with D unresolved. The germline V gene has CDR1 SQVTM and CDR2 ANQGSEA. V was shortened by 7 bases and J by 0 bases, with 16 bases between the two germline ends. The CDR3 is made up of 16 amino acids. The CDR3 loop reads CSASKASPSGANVLTF. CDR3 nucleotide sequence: TGCAGCGCCTCCAAGGCCTCGCCCTCTGGGGCCAACGTCCTGACTTTC.

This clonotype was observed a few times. CDR3 loop: CSVVGGRNYGYTF. As DNA, the CDR3 is TGCAGCGTTGTCGGGGGACGGAACTATGGCTACACCTTC. This chain links TRBV29-1 with TRBJ1-2, with a tentative D call TRBD1 (5 bases). Germline CDR1 is SQVTM and CDR2 is ANQGSEA. The CDR3 is made up of 13 amino acids. V dropped 4 bases and J dropped 2 bases, with 11 bases sitting between them.

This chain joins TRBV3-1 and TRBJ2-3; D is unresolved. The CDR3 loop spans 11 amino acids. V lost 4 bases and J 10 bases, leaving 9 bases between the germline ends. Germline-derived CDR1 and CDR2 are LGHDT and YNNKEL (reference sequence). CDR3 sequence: CASSRQEAQYF. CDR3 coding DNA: TGTGCCAGCAGCCGCCAGGAAGCGCAGTATTTT.